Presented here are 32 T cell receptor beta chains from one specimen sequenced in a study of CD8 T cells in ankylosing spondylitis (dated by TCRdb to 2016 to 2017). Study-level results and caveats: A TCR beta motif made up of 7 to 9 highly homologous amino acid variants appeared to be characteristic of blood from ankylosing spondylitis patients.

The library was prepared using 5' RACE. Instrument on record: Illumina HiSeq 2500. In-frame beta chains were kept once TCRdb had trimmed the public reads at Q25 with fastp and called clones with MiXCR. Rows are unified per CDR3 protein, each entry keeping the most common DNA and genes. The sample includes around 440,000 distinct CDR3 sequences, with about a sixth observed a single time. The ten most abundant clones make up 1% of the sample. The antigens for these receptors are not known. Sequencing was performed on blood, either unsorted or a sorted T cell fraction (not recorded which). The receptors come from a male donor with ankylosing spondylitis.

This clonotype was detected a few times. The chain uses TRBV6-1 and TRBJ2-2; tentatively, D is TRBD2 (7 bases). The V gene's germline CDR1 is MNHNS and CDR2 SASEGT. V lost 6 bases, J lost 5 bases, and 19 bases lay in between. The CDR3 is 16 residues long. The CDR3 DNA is TGTGCCAGCAGCCCCGTCGGCGGGGGCGGGACCGGGGAGCTGTTTTTT. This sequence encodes CASSPVGGGGTGELFF.

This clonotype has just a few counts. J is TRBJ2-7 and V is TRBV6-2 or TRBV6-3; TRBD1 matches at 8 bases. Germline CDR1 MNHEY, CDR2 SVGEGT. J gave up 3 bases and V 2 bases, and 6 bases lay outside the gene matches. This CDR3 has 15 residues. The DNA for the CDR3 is TGTGCCAGCAGTTACAATACAGGGGGTGTCTACGAGCAGTACTTC. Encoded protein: CASSYNTGGVYEQYF.

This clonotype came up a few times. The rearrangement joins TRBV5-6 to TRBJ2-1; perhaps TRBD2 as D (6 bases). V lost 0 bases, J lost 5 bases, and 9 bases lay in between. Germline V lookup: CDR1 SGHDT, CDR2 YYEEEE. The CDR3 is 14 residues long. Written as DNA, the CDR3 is TGTGCCAGCAGCTTGGGCGGGATCCACAATGAGCAGTTCTTC. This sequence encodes CASSLGGIHNEQFF.

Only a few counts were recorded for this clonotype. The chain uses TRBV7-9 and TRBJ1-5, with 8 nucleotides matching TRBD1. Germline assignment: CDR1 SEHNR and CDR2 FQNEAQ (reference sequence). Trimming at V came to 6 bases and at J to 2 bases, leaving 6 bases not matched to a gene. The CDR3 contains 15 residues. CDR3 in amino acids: CASSRQGTGNQPQHF. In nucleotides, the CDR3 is TGTGCCAGCAGTAGACAGGGGACGGGCAATCAGCCCCAGCATTTT.

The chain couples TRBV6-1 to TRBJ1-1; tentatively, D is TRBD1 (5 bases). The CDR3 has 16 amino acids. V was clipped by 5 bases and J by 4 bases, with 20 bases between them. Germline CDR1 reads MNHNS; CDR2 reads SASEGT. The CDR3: CASSTPMRGRGTEAFF. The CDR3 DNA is TGTGCCAGCAGTACCCCGATGCGTGGAAGGGGCACTGAAGCTTTCTTT.

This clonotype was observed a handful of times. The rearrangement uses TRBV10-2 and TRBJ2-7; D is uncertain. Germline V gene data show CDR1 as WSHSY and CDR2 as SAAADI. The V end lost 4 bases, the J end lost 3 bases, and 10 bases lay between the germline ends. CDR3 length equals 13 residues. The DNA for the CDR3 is TGCGCCAGCAGTGGGGTTATATACTACGAGCAGTACTTC. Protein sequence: CASSGVIYYEQYF.

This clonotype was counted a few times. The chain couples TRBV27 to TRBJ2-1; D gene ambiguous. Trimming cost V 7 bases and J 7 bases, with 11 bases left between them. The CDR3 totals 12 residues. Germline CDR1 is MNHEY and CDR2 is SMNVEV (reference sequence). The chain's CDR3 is CASKGLWNEQFF. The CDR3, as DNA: TGTGCCAGCAAAGGGTTGTGGAATGAGCAGTTCTTC.

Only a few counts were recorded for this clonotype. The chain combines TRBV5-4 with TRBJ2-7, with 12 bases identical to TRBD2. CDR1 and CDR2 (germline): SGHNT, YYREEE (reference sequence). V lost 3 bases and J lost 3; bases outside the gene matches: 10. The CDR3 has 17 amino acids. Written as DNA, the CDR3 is TGTGCCAGCAGCTCTCGGACTAGCGGGAACTCTGGCTACGAGCAGTACTTC. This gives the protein CASSSRTSGNSGYEQYF.

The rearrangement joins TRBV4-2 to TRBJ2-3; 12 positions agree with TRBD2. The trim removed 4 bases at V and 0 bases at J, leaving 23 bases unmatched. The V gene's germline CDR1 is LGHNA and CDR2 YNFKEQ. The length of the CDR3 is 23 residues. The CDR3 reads CASSLWTGTSGSYTRQSTDTQYF. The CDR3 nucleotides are TGTGCCAGCAGCCTTTGGACCGGGACTAGCGGGTCCTACACCCGCCAAAGCACAGATACGCAGTATTTT.

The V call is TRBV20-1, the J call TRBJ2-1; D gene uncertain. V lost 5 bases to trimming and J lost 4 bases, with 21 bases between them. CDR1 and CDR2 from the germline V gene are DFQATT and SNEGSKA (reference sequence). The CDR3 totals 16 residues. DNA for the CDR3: TGCAGTGCTCCTACCCGGGCCACCGGGCATTACAATGAGCAGTTCTTC. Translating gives CSAPTRATGHYNEQFF.

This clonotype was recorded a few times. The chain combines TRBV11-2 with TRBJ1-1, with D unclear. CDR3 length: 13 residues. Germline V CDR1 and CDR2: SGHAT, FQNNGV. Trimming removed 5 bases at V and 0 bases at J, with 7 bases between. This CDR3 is CASSPNMNTEAFF. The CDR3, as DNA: TGTGCCAGCAGCCCAAACATGAACACTGAAGCTTTCTTT.

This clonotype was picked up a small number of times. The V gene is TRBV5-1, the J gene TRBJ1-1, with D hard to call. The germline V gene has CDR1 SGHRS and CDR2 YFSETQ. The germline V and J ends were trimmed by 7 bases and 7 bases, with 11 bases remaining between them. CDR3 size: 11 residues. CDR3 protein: CASSSGSEAFF. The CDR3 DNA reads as TGCGCCAGCTCCTCCGGTAGTGAAGCTTTCTTT.

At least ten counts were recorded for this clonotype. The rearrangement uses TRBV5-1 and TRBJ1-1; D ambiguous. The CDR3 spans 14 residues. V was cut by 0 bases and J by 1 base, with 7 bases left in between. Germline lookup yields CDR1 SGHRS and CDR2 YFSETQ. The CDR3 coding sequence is TGCGCCAGCAGCTTGGAAGTCCGGAACACTGAAGCTTTCTTT. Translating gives CASSLEVRNTEAFF.

The CDR3 here is CASSLRGGSKETQYF. CDR3 nucleotide sequence: TGCGCCAGCAGCTTGAGGGGGGGATCAAAAGAGACCCAGTACTTC. The chain links TRBV5-1 to TRBJ2-5; tentative D call: TRBD2 (7 bases). This CDR3 contains 15 residues. V was shortened by 1 base and J by 3 bases, with 13 bases between the two germline ends. In germline, CDR1 is SGHRS, CDR2 YFSETQ.

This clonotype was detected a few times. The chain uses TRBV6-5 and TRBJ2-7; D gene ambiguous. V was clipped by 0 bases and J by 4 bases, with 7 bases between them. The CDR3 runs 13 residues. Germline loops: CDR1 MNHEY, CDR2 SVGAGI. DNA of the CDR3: TGTGCCAGCAGTTACTCCGCCTCTTACGAGCAGTACTTC. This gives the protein CASSYSASYEQYF.

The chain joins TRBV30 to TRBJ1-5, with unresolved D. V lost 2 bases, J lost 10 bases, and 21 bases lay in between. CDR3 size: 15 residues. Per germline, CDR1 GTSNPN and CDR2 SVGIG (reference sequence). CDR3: CAWSNAGVGIFPQHF. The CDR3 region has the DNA TGTGCCTGGAGTAATGCGGGAGTTGGGATTTTCCCCCAGCATTTT.

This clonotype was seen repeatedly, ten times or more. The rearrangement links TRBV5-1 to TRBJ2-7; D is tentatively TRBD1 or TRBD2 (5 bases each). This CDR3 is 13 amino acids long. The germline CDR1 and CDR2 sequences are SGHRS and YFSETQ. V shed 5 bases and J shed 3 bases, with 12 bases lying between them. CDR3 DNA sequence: TGCGCCAGCAGATCCGGGACCTTCTACGAGCAGTACTTC. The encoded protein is CASRSGTFYEQYF.

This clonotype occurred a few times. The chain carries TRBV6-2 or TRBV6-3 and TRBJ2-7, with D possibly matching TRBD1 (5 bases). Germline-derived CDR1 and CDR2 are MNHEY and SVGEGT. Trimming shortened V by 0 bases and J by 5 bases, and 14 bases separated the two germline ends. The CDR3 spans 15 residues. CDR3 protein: CASSYSTPGRDEQYF. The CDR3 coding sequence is TGTGCCAGCAGTTACTCGACTCCGGGCAGGGACGAGCAGTACTTC.

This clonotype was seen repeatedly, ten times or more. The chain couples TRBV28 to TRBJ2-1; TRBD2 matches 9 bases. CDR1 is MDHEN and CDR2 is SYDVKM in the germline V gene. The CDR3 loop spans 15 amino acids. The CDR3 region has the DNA TGTGCTCAATCCTCGACTAGCGGCTTCTACAATGAGCAGTTCTTC. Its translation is CAQSSTSGFYNEQFF.

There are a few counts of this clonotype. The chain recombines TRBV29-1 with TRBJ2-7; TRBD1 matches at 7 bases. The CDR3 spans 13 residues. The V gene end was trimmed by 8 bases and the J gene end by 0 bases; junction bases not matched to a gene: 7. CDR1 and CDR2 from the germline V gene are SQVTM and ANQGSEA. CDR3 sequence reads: CSTRQGSSYEQYF. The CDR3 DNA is TGCAGCACGCGACAGGGAAGCTCCTACGAGCAGTACTTC.

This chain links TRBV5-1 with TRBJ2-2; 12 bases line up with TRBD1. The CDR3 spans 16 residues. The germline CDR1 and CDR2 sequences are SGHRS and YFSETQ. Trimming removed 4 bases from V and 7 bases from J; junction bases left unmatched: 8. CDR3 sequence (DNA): TGCGCCAGCAGCCATTACGGGACAGGGGGCAACGGGGAGCTGTTTTTT. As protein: CASSHYGTGGNGELFF.

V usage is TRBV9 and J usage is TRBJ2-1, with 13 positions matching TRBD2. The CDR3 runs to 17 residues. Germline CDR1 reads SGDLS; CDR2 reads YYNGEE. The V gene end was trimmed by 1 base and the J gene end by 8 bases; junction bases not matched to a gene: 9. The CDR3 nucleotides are TGTGCCAGCAGCGTAACAACTAGCGGGAGGGCCTTCCATGAGCAGTTCTTC. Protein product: CASSVTTSGRAFHEQFF. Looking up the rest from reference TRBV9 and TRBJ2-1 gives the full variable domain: DSGVTQTPKHLITATGQRVTLRCSPRSGDLSVYWYQQSLDQGLQFLIQYYNGEERAKGNILERFSAQQFPDLHSELNLSSLELGDSALYFCASSVTTSGRAFHEQFFGPGTRLTVL.

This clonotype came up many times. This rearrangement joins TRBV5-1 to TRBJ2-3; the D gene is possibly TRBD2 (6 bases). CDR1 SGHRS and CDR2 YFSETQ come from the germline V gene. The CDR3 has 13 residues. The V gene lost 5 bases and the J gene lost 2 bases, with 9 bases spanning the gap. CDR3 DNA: TGCGCCAGCAGTGCGGGGAACACAGATACGCAGTATTTT. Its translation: CASSAGNTDTQYF. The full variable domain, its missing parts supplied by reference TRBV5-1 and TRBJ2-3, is KAGVTQTPRYLIKTRGQQVTLSCSPISGHRSVSWYQQTPGQGLQFLFEYFSETQRNKGNFPGRFSGRQFSNSRSEMNVSTLELGDSALYLCASSAGNTDTQYFGPGTRLTVL.

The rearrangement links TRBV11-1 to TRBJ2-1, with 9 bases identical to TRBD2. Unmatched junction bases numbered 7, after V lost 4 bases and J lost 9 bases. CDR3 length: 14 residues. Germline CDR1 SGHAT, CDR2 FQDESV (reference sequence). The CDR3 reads CASSSEISGSEQFF. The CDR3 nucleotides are TGTGCCAGCAGCTCTGAGATTAGCGGGAGTGAGCAGTTCTTC.

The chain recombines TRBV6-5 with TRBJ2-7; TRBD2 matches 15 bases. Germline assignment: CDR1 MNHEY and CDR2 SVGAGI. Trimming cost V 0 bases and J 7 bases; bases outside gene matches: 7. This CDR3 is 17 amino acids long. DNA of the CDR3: TGTGCCAGCAGTTACTCGCGGACTAGCGGGAGGGCCTGGGAGCAGTACTTC. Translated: CASSYSRTSGRAWEQYF.

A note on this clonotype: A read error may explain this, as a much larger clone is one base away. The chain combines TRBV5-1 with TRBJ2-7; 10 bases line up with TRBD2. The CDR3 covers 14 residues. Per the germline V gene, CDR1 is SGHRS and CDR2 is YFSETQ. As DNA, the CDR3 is TGCACCAGCAGCTTAGCGGGAGGAGAATACGAGCAGTACTTC. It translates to CTSSLAGGEYEQYF.

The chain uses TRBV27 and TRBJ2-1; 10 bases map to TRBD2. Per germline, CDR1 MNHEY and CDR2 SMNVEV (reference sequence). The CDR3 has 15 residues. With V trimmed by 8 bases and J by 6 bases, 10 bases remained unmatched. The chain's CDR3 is CASVRESGRANEQFF. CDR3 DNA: TGTGCCAGCGTAAGAGAGAGCGGGAGGGCCAATGAGCAGTTCTTC.

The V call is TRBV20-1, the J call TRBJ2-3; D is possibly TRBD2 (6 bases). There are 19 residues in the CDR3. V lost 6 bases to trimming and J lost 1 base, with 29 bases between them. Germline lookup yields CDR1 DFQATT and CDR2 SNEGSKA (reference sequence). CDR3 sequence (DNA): TGCAGTGCGGGTGGGGTTACCACTTCGGGACTCCGCCGCACAGATACGCAGTATTTT. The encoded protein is CSAGGVTTSGLRRTDTQYF.

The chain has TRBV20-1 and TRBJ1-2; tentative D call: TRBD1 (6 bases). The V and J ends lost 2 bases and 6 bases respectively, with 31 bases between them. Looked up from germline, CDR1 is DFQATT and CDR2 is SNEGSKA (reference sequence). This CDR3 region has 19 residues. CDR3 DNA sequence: TGCAGTGCTAGAAACCCCTCCGGTGGGGGGGCGATAGGTGTTGATGGCTACACCTTC. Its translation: CSARNPSGGGAIGVDGYTF.

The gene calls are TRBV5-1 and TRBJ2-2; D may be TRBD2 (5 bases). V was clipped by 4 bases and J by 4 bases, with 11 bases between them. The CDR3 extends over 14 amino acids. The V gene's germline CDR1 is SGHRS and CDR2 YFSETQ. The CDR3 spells CASSPTSGTGELFF. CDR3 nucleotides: TGCGCCAGCAGCCCAACTAGTGGCACCGGGGAGCTGTTTTTT.

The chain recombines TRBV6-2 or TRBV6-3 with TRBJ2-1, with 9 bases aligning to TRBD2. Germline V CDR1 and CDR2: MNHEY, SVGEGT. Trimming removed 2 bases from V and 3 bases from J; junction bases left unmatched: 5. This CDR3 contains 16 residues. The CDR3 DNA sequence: TGTGCCAGCAGTTACCTTAGGACTAGCGACTACAATGAGCAGTTCTTC. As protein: CASSYLRTSDYNEQFF.

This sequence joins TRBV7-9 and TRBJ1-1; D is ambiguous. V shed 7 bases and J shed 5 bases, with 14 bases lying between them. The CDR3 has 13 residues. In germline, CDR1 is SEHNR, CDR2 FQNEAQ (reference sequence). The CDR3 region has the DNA TGTGCCAGCATCGCGACGGGTAATACTGAAGCTTTCTTT. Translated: CASIATGNTEAFF.